This T cell receptor beta chain was sequenced in a study of T cells in Graves' hyperthyroidism and ophthalmopathy. Authors of the study amplified TCR beta CDR3 regions from RNA transcripts. The TCR CDR3 was amplified in a first-round RT-PCR using the HTBI primer set. TCRdb redid the calling of the multiplex PCR reads with MiXCR, one entry per CDR3 protein. The sample has some 760,000 distinct CDR3 sequences, 14% seen once; the top ten hold roughly 10%. The CDR3 is 12 residues long. With 5 bases removed from V and 4 bases from J, the gap between germline ends came to 10 bases. Germline CDR1 and CDR2: DFQATT and SNEGSKA (reference sequence).

This sequence originates from a young woman with Graves' hyperthyroidism. The rearrangement joins TRBV20-1 to TRBJ2-3, with D possibly called TRBD1 or TRBD2 (5 bases each). Specimen: blood. The CDR3 sequence is CSASQGADTQYF. The CDR3 region has the DNA TGCAGTGCTTCCCAGGGAGCAGATACGCAGTATTTT.